Below, 22 T cell receptor beta chains from the same sample are listed, as sequenced in a study of shared clonotypes between healthy human individuals. It was CD45RO-negative cells, positively selected for CCR7, that made up naive CD8 cells, with terminally differentiated effector memory CD45RA+ cells excluded. Using immunoSEQ multiplex PCR, the repertoire was profiled, and TCRdb retains in-frame clones only, with some absent. This sample has some 2 million clones, with approximately 94% found just once. Sequences were obtained from naive CD8+ T cells sorted from blood. All receptors come from a man aged 18 to 29 in good health.

The chain combines TRBV28 with TRBJ1-6, with TRBD1 identical over 10 bases. CDR3 size: 14 residues. The V segment lost 1 base and the J segment 13 bases; nucleotides outside the gene matches: 4. The germline V gene encodes CDR1 MDHEN and CDR2 SYDVKM. This CDR3 reads CASSLYQDRGPLHF. CDR3 in DNA: TGTGCCAGCAGTTTATACCAGGACAGGGGGCCCCTCCACTTT.

This chain joins TRBV2 and TRBJ2-7; TRBD1 might be the D (7 bases). The V end lost 11 bases, the J end lost 4 bases, and 18 bases lay between the germline ends. Looked up from germline, CDR1 is SNHLY and CDR2 is FYNNEI. The CDR3 consists of 13 residues. The chain's CDR3 is CAARGDTSYEQYF. The CDR3 DNA reads as TGTGCCGCCAGGGGGGATACTTCTTACGAGCAGTACTTC.

This rearrangement joins TRBV4-1 to TRBJ2-7, with 8 nucleotides matching TRBD1. Germline-derived CDR1 and CDR2 are MGHRA and YSYEKL. CDR3 length: 14 amino acids. V trimming: 4 bases; J trimming: 3 bases; junction bases outside the gene matches: 5. CDR3 residues: CASSPQGARYEQYF. As DNA, the CDR3 is TGCGCCAGCAGCCCCCAGGGGGCCCGCTACGAGCAGTACTTC.

The chain is built from TRBV2 and TRBJ2-5, with D possibly being TRBD1 (5 bases). The CDR3 consists of 12 residues. The germline V and J ends were trimmed by 8 bases and 1 base, with 8 bases remaining between them. Germline lookup yields CDR1 SNHLY and CDR2 FYNNEI. CDR3 nucleotides: TGTGCCAGCGGACACATCCAAGAGACCCAGTACTTC. Translation gives CASGHIQETQYF.

The rearrangement uses TRBV11-2 and TRBJ2-7; 10 bases align to TRBD2. In germline, CDR1 is SGHAT, CDR2 FQNNGV. The CDR3 totals 14 residues. The ends lost 6 bases at V and 4 bases at J; junction bases unmatched: 6. CDR3 nucleotide sequence: TGTGCCAGCAGGTTTGGTAGCGGGAGGTACGAGCAGTACTTC. It is translated as CASRFGSGRYEQYF.

CDR3 sequence reads: CVAGGLSYEQYF. In DNA form, the CDR3 reads TGTGTCGCAGGCGGGCTCTCCTACGAGCAGTACTTC. This chain uses TRBV7-9 with TRBJ2-7; D possibly corresponds to TRBD2 (5 bases). The CDR3 runs to 12 residues. Germline V gives CDR1 SEHNR, CDR2 FQNEAQ (reference sequence).

As concerns this clone: The same CDR3 can be traced to other DNA sequences in this sample. The genes are TRBV1 and TRBJ2-7; the table's D call TRBD2 went unverified against the DNA. TRBV1 corresponds to a pseudogene. The CDR3 consists of 14 residues. CDR3 DNA sequence: TGCACCAGCAGCCAAGAGGAGGGTACCTACGAGCAGTACTTC. Its translation is CTSSQEEGTYEQYF.

This sequence joins TRBV11-2 and TRBJ2-1; no firm D call. The germline V and J ends were trimmed by 2 bases and 6 bases, with 5 bases remaining between them. In germline, CDR1 is SGHAT, CDR2 FQNNGV. The CDR3 length is 12 residues. The CDR3 loop reads CASSLNSNEQFF. CDR3 nucleotide sequence: TGTGCCAGCAGCTTAAATTCCAATGAGCAGTTCTTC. Using reference TRBV11-2 and TRBJ2-1 for the parts outside the CDR3, the full variable domain is EAGVAQSPRYKIIEKRQSVAFWCNPISGHATLYWYQQILGQGPKLLIQFQNNGVVDDSQLPKDRFSAERLKGVDSTLKIQPAKLEDSAVYLCASSLNSNEQFFGPGTRLTVL.

The V call is TRBV5-6, the J call TRBJ1-3; D is uncertain. Germline V gives CDR1 SGHDT, CDR2 YYEEEE. V was clipped by 3 bases and J by 3 bases, with 25 bases between them. The CDR3 length is 19 residues. The DNA of the CDR3 is TGTGCCAGCAGCTCTAGCTACGCAAGTTTTTCTCTCTTTGGAAACACCATATATTTT. Residues: CASSSSYASFSLFGNTIYF.

CDR3 sequence: CASSLEETSGGEETQYF. CDR3 nucleotides: TGTGCCAGCAGTTTAGAAGAAACTAGCGGGGGGGAAGAGACCCAGTACTTC. This sequence joins TRBV28 and TRBJ2-5; 13 bases are shared with TRBD2. CDR3 length: 17 residues. V lost 2 bases and J lost 3; bases outside the gene matches: 6. Germline assignment: CDR1 MDHEN and CDR2 SYDVKM. Drawing the rest from reference TRBV28 and TRBJ2-5, the complete variable domain is DVKVTQSSRYLVKRTGEKVFLECVQDMDHENMFWYRQDPGLGLRLIYFSYDVKMKEKGDIPEGYSVSREKKERFSLILESASTNQTSMYLCASSLEETSGGEETQYFGPGTRLLVL.

This clone was recorded only once. This chain links TRBV7-9 with TRBJ2-7; 12 nucleotides match TRBD2. The CDR3 is 15 amino acids. In germline, CDR1 is SEHNR, CDR2 FQNEAQ (reference sequence). Trimming removed 6 bases from V and 7 bases from J; junction bases left unmatched: 10. CDR3: CASSSALAGGREQYF. The CDR3 DNA reads TGTGCCAGCAGTTCAGCCCTAGCGGGAGGGAGAGAGCAGTACTTC.

The V gene is TRBV4-1, the J gene TRBJ2-7, with 7 bases fitting TRBD1. After removal of 5 bases from V and 3 bases from J, the junction contained 4 bases not matched to a gene. The CDR3 consists of 13 residues. CDR1 MGHRA and CDR2 YSYEKL come from the germline V gene. The CDR3 sequence is CASSARQGYEQYF. The CDR3 nucleotides read TGCGCCAGCAGCGCTCGACAGGGCTACGAGCAGTACTTC.

V and J are TRBV2 and TRBJ2-3, with 9 positions matching TRBD2. This CDR3 comprises 13 residues. V was clipped by 7 bases and J by 8 bases; unmatched bases: 7. CDR1 SNHLY and CDR2 FYNNEI come from the germline V gene. The CDR3 coding sequence is TGTGCCAGCAAGGGACTAGCCCCTGCTACGCAGTATTTT. Encoded protein: CASKGLAPATQYF.

The chain links TRBV7-6 to TRBJ2-7, with D unresolved. V lost 1 base and J lost 5, with 9 bases in between. This CDR3 is 13 amino acids long. CDR1 and CDR2 (germline): SGHVS, FNYEAQ. CDR3 loop: CASSLDGSNEQYF. In DNA form, the CDR3 reads TGTGCCAGCAGCTTAGACGGCAGCAACGAGCAGTACTTC.

For this clone: The germline gene is not matched at one end of the junction; a read error may be the cause. V gene TRBV5-6 combines with J gene TRBJ1-4, with D unclear. Germline V gives CDR1 SGHDT, CDR2 YYEEEE. This CDR3 contains 16 residues. The CDR3 loop reads CASSSVAEDVNEKLLF. CDR3 nucleotides: TGTGCCAGCAGCTCTGTTGCCGAAGATGTTAATGAAAAACTGCTTTTT.

Comments on this clone: Since the CDR3 does not end with the conserved phenylalanine or tryptophan, this likely comes from a read error. The chain has TRBV5-4 and TRBJ2-3; 10 bases are shared with TRBD2. The CDR3 length is 15 residues. V was pared by 4 bases and J by 1 base, with 3 bases of the junction left unmatched. Germline V gene lookup returns CDR1 SGHNT and CDR2 YYREEE (reference sequence). The CDR3 loop reads CASSQAGGGTDTQYL. The CDR3 nucleotides read TGTGCCAGCAGCCAAGCGGGGGGGGGCACAGATACGCAGTATCTT.

The chain joins TRBV7-9 to TRBJ2-3; D is undetermined. The V end lost 2 bases, the J end lost 5 bases, and 5 bases lay between the germline ends. The CDR3 is made up of 12 amino acids. CDR1 SEHNR and CDR2 FQNEAQ come from the germline V gene (reference sequence). As DNA, the CDR3 is TGTGCCAGCAGCTTAATCGAAGATACGCAGTATTTT. Protein sequence: CASSLIEDTQYF.

This chain connects TRBV7-9 to TRBJ2-7; no reliable D call. The CDR3 covers 14 residues. CDR1 is SEHNR, CDR2 FQNEAQ, per germline (reference sequence). Trimming pared 3 bases from V and 2 bases from J, leaving 11 bases between. The CDR3 sequence: CASSFGGRAYEQYF. For the CDR3, the DNA is TGTGCCAGCAGCTTTGGCGGACGAGCCTACGAGCAGTACTTC.

Turning to this clone: Other nucleotide sequences from this sample produce the same CDR3. The chain recombines TRBV4-3 with TRBJ2-7; D uncertain. The length of the CDR3 is 14 residues. Trimming left V 0 bases short and J 4 bases short, with 10 bases between. Germline V gene sequence: CDR1 LGHNA, CDR2 YSLEER. In DNA, the CDR3 is TGCGCCAGCAGCCAAGATCTGGAGTTATACGAGCAGTACTTC. Protein sequence: CASSQDLELYEQYF.

With respect to this clone: This specimen includes other DNA sequences encoding the same CDR3. V and J are TRBV11-2 and TRBJ1-2; no clear D gene. This CDR3 has 13 amino acids. Germline V CDR1 and CDR2: SGHAT, FQNNGV. Trimming took 1 base from V and 4 from J, leaving 7 bases between them. Here the CDR3 DNA reads TGTGCCAGCAGCTTAGGAGGACTCTATGGCTACACCTTC. Its translation is CASSLGGLYGYTF. The full variable domain, in which reference TRBV11-2 and TRBJ1-2 provide the parts outside the CDR3, is EAGVAQSPRYKIIEKRQSVAFWCNPISGHATLYWYQQILGQGPKLLIQFQNNGVVDDSQLPKDRFSAERLKGVDSTLKIQPAKLEDSAVYLCASSLGGLYGYTFGSGTRLTVV.

The chain combines TRBV5-1 with TRBJ2-7, with D maybe TRBD2 (6 bases). This CDR3 contains 16 residues. Germline V gene sequence: CDR1 SGHRS, CDR2 YFSETQ. The V end was cut by 1 base, the J end by 5 bases, with 19 bases between. The CDR3 sequence: CASSLKGLGRDDEQYF. CDR3 in DNA: TGCGCCAGCAGCTTGAAGGGGTTAGGGCGGGATGACGAGCAGTACTTC.

J is TRBJ2-7 and V is TRBV5-6; no clear D. The CDR3 extends over 13 amino acids. Trimming cost V 1 base and J 3 bases, with 8 bases left between them. Looked up from germline, CDR1 is SGHDT and CDR2 is YYEEEE. For the CDR3, the DNA is TGTGCCAGCAGCTTGATTGGTTACTACGAGCAGTACTTC. Protein: CASSLIGYYEQYF.